Listed below are T cell receptor beta chains from one sample, sequenced in a study of cytomegalovirus exposure and HLA in healthy donors. Some clones are missing from TCRdb's copy, which holds only in-frame ones; the method was immunoSEQ multiplex PCR. The data hold about 150,000 clones, with roughly 78% observed a single time. The sequencing input was PBMCs. The receptors were gathered from a man between 50 and 59 years old in good health and CMV-seropositive. The CDR3 runs from the conserved cysteine through the conserved F or W. A D gene is named only where the DNA matches it firmly. Clone sizes are given selectively: once, few, many, or a class where the clone is expanded.

D | J | size | V | length | DNA | CDR3
. | TRBJ2-7 | . | TRBV19 | 13 | TGTGCCAGTAGTGCAGGGGGAGGCTACGAGCAGTACTTC | CASSAGGGYEQYF
. | TRBJ2-3 | once | TRBV5-6 | 12 | TGTGCCAGCAGCTTGAAAGAGGATACGCAGTATTTT | CASSLKEDTQYF
TRBD2 | TRBJ2-7 | . | TRBV10-3 | 16 | TGTGCCATCAGTGACCCGGATCCTAGCGGGAGGTACGAGCAGTACTTC | CAISDPDPSGRYEQYF
. | TRBJ1-2 | . | TRBV10-3 | 15 | TGTGCCATCACGGTTCTGGACGGAGGCCCCTATGGCTACACCTTC | CAITVLDGGPYGYTF
TRBD2 | TRBJ2-7 | . | TRBV2 | 14 | TGTGCCGGAGGAACTAGCGGGAGGGCCCACGAGCAGTACTTC | CAGGTSGRAHEQYF
. | TRBJ1-6 | . | TRBV21-1 | 21 | TGTGCCAGCAGCAAAAGGTCAGCAAATAAGACACCTCTTCGGTCTAATTCACCCCTCCACTTT | CASSKRSANKTPLRSNSPLHF
. | TRBJ1-2 | . | TRBV5-1 | 13 | TGCGCCAGCAGCCTACAGGTGAACTATGGCTACACCTTC | CASSLQVNYGYTF
. | TRBJ2-5 | . | TRBV30 | 13 | TGTGCCTGGAGCCCCGGAGGGCCAAAGACCCAGTACTTC | CAWSPGGPKTQYF
TRBD2 | TRBJ2-1 | few | TRBV7-9 | 17 | TGTTCCAGCAGCTTCAGAGGGCTAGCGGGAATAAGGGGTGAGCAGTTCTTC | CSSSFRGLAGIRGEQFF
. | TRBJ1-1 | . | TRBV6-1 | 13 | TGTGCCAGCAGTGTAGTTAGGGACTCTGAAGCTTTCTTT | CASSVVRDSEAFF
. | TRBJ2-3 | . | TRBV11-3 | 16 | TGTGCCAGCAGCTCGAGAGACCTAGCGAGAGTTGATACGCAGTATTTT | CASSSRDLARVDTQYF
. | TRBJ2-7 | . | TRBV7-2 | 14 | TGTGCCAGCAGACGGACTAGGGGGGGTTACGAGCAGTACTTC | CASRRTRGGYEQYF